The 6 T cell receptor beta chains presented below share a single source sample, sequenced in a study of PD-1 blockade in classical Hodgkin lymphoma. Time point specified: cycle 4 day 1 (C4D1), after 6 weeks of nivolumab. No patient escaped relapse after autologous stem cell transplantation, and brentuximab vedotin exposure varied. Clones were sequenced by immunoSEQ multiplex PCR, and TCRdb holds only the in-frame ones, with some missing. The sample has about 19,000 clones, less than 85% seen once. The starting material was peripheral blood mononuclear cells (PBMCs), obtained before the fourth cycle of nivolumab. These receptors originate from a human donor with classical Hodgkin lymphoma.

The chain joins TRBV5-1 to TRBJ2-7; the D gene is possibly TRBD1 (6 bases). V shed 7 bases and J shed 0 bases, with 14 bases lying between them. CDR1 and CDR2 from the germline V gene are SGHRS and YFSETQ. The CDR3 has 14 amino acids. CDR3 sequence reads: CASRPGHLSYEQYF. The CDR3 DNA sequence: TGCGCCAGCCGCCCGGGACACCTCTCCTACGAGCAGTACTTC. Variable domain in full (rest from reference TRBV5-1 and TRBJ2-7): KAGVTQTPRYLIKTRGQQVTLSCSPISGHRSVSWYQQTPGQGLQFLFEYFSETQRNKGNFPGRFSGRQFSNSRSEMNVSTLELGDSALYLCASRPGHLSYEQYFGPGTRLTVT.

This clone was found a few times. V usage is TRBV10-3 and J usage is TRBJ2-7; D tentatively fits TRBD1 or TRBD2 (5 bases each). Trimming pared 10 bases from V and 2 bases from J, leaving 12 bases between. The CDR3 sequence is 12 residues long. Germline values: CDR1 ENHRY, CDR2 SYGVKD. The CDR3 loop is CATRDGTYEQYF. CDR3 coding DNA: TGTGCCACCAGGGACGGGACCTACGAGCAGTACTTC.

For the CDR3, the DNA is TGTGCCAGCAGCGTAAGTCTAGCGGGGGTCGGTAGACCCACAGATACGCAGTATTTT. As protein: CASSVSLAGVGRPTDTQYF. The chain combines TRBV9 with TRBJ2-3; the match to TRBD2 covers 10 bases. There are 19 residues in the CDR3. The ends lost 1 base at V and 2 bases at J; junction bases unmatched: 13. The germline V gene encodes CDR1 SGDLS and CDR2 YYNGEE.

This clone was counted only a few times. The chain has TRBV30 and TRBJ2-7; D is undetermined. The germline CDR1 and CDR2 sequences are GTSNPN and SVGIG (reference sequence). CDR3 size: 11 residues. V was cut by 4 bases and J by 4 bases, with 8 bases left in between. The CDR3 coding sequence is TGTGCCTGGACCTCCGATTACGAGCAGTACTTC. Amino acid sequence: CAWTSDYEQYF.

The rearrangement uses TRBV5-1 and TRBJ2-7; D perhaps matches TRBD1 (6 bases). Germline CDR1 and CDR2: SGHRS and YFSETQ. This CDR3 has 13 residues. The germline V and J ends were trimmed by 3 bases and 3 bases, with 10 bases remaining between them. CDR3 sequence: CASSWGTNYEQYF. CDR3 sequence (DNA): TGCGCCAGCAGCTGGGGGACAAACTACGAGCAGTACTTC.

In nucleotides, the CDR3 is TGTGCCAGCAGTTTTCCACTGGGACAGGATGTCTACGAGCAGTACTTC. This encodes CASSFPLGQDVYEQYF. The chain has TRBV27 and TRBJ2-7, with 8 bases that match TRBD1. The CDR3 sequence is 16 residues long. V was clipped by 3 bases and J by 3 bases; unmatched bases: 10. Germline lookup yields CDR1 MNHEY and CDR2 SMNVEV (reference sequence).